The 6 T cell receptor beta chains listed next were all sequenced from one sample in a study. TCRdb processed the RT-PCR reads anew with MiXCR; each CDR3 protein has one entry. The sample contains about 700,000 distinct CDR3 sequences, 14% of which appear only once. Sequencing used memory CD4+ T cells from blood. These receptors were obtained from a female donor in good health, serving as a healthy control.

The chain couples TRBV28 to TRBJ2-2, with D maybe TRBD2 (6 bases). Germline assignment: CDR1 MDHEN and CDR2 SYDVKM. This CDR3 spans 15 amino acids. The ends were cut back, 8 bases at V and 5 bases at J, with 18 bases in the middle. The CDR3, as DNA: TGTGCCAGCCTCGTCGGGGGAGGAGGGACCGGGGAGCTGTTTTTT. This codes for CASLVGGGGTGELFF.

This clonotype came up many times. V is TRBV7-9 and J is TRBJ1-4; D call uncertain. The CDR3 extends over 14 amino acids. Trimming shortened V by 3 bases and J by 0 bases, and 5 bases separated the two germline ends. Germline V gene sequence: CDR1 SEHNR, CDR2 FQNEAQ (reference sequence). CDR3 nucleotides: TGTGCCAGCAGCTTGGATGCAACTAATGAAAAACTGTTTTTT. Amino acids: CASSLDATNEKLFF.

This sequence joins TRBV5-1 and TRBJ2-2, with a weak D call TRBD1 (6 bases). The germline CDR1 and CDR2 sequences are SGHRS and YFSETQ. V lost 4 bases and J lost 0, with 10 bases in between. This CDR3 contains 15 residues. CDR3 nucleotides: TGCGCCAGCAGCGCCGGGACAACGAACACCGGGGAGCTGTTTTTT. Encoded protein: CASSAGTTNTGELFF.

The chain employs TRBV12-3 or TRBV12-4 and TRBJ1-2; 7 positions match TRBD1. The CDR3 is 13 amino acids. V lost 3 bases, J lost 7 bases, and 5 bases stayed unmatched. The chain's CDR3 is CASSFDRAAGYTF. CDR3 DNA sequence: TGTGCCAGCAGTTTTGACAGGGCCGCTGGCTACACCTTC.

This chain links TRBV12-3 or TRBV12-4 with TRBJ2-7; 9 bases map to TRBD2. With V trimmed by 6 bases and J by 1 base, 16 bases remained unmatched. This CDR3 is 18 amino acids long. DNA of the CDR3: TGTGCCAGCAGCCCCCGGGGGTCTAGCGGGGCTCGGTCCTACGAGCAGTACTTC. Its translation is CASSPRGSSGARSYEQYF.

This clonotype appeared many times. J is TRBJ2-5 and V is TRBV5-1; D is possibly TRBD1 or TRBD2 (5 bases each). The germline gives CDR1 SGHRS, CDR2 YFSETQ. Trimming removed 2 bases at V and 5 bases at J, with 16 bases between. The CDR3 is 15 amino acids. CDR3 DNA sequence: TGCGCCAGCAGCTTCCAGGAAGCTTGGGGGGAGACCCAGTACTTC. Protein sequence: CASSFQEAWGETQYF.